A single sample gave rise to the 16 T cell receptor beta chains below, sequenced in a study of molecular identifiers for immune sequencing clone quantification. TCRdb redid the calling of the PCR reads with MiXCR, one entry per CDR3 protein. The table includes over 600,000 distinct CDR3 sequences, 15% to 20% detected once. Sequencing was done on a sample of naive CD8+ T cells from blood, with Jurkat cell RNA spiked in. Subset noted: FACS-sorted CD8+CD4-CCR7+CD45RA+ naive T cells. These receptors were taken from a human donor in good health. Some libraries in this study had Jurkat cell RNA spiked in.

The gene calls are TRBV30 and TRBJ2-7, with TRBD1 identical over 8 bases. The J segment lost 4 bases and the V segment lost 4 bases, leaving 9 bases of the junction unmatched. CDR3 length: 14 residues. Germline CDR1 is GTSNPN and CDR2 is SVGIG (reference sequence). The CDR3 DNA sequence: TGTGCCTGGATTCGGACAGGGTATAGGTACGAGCAGTACTTC. This translates into CAWIRTGYRYEQYF.

The rearrangement joins TRBV7-8 to TRBJ2-7; 7 bases agree with TRBD1. The J segment lost 5 bases and the V segment lost 5 bases, leaving 9 bases of the junction unmatched. Germline CDR1 and CDR2: SGHVS and FQNEAQ. This CDR3 is built from 14 residues. The DNA of the CDR3 is TGTGCCAGCAGCCCGACAGGGCCGGTTAACGAGCAGTACTTC. This codes for CASSPTGPVNEQYF.

The sample holds many counts of this clonotype. The chain joins TRBV3-1 to TRBJ2-3; TRBD1 matches 7 bases. CDR1 is LGHDT and CDR2 is YNNKEL in the germline V gene (reference sequence). This CDR3 comprises 16 residues. The ends lost 1 base at V and 1 base at J; junction bases unmatched: 5. The CDR3 region has the DNA TGTGCCAGCAGCCAAGCTTTAAGGGGGCGCACAGATACGCAGTATTTT. Amino acid sequence: CASSQALRGRTDTQYF.

This clonotype was seen only a few times. The rearrangement links TRBV29-1 to TRBJ2-7, with TRBD2 as a possible D gene (5 bases). Trimming pared 3 bases from V and 0 bases from J, leaving 15 bases between. Looked up from germline, CDR1 is SQVTM and CDR2 is ANQGSEA. The CDR3 extends over 15 amino acids. For the CDR3, the DNA is TGCAGCGTTGAGTGGACTTATCGGGGCTCCTACGAGCAGTACTTC. Its translation is CSVEWTYRGSYEQYF.

This clonotype was observed at least ten times. V gene TRBV12-3 or TRBV12-4 combines with J gene TRBJ2-4; D possibly corresponds to TRBD2 (6 bases). This CDR3 is 14 amino acids long. V lost 0 bases and J 5 bases, leaving 8 bases between the germline ends. The CDR3 reads CASSLAGEENIQYF. In DNA, the CDR3 is TGTGCCAGCAGTTTAGCGGGGGAGGAAAACATTCAGTACTTC.

This clonotype occurred a few times. The V gene is TRBV19, the J gene TRBJ1-5; D uncertain. The length of the CDR3 is 13 residues. Germline V gives CDR1 LNHDA, CDR2 SQIVND (reference sequence). With 6 bases removed from V and 4 bases from J, the gap between germline ends came to 10 bases. The CDR3, as DNA: TGTGCCAGTAGCGATTCGTGGAATCAGCCCCAGCATTTT. This codes for CASSDSWNQPQHF.

This clonotype was recorded at least ten times. The genes are TRBV7-3 and TRBJ2-5; a weak D match, TRBD2 (7 bases). Germline V gene data show CDR1 as SGHTA and CDR2 as FQGTGA. The CDR3 length is 14 residues. V lost 4 bases, J lost 4 bases, and 13 bases lay in between. The CDR3 region is CASSSGLGGETQYF. The CDR3 bases are TGTGCCAGCAGCTCCGGACTAGGGGGAGAGACCCAGTACTTC. The whole variable domain, filled in from reference TRBV7-3 and TRBJ2-5, reads GAGVSQTPSNKVTEKGKYVELRCDPISGHTALYWYRQSLGQGPEFLIYFQGTGAADDSGLPNDRFFAVRPEGSVSTLKIQRTERGDSAVYLCASSSGLGGETQYFGPGTRLLVL.

There are many counts of this clonotype. The chain joins TRBV3-1 to TRBJ1-2; no definite D call. CDR3 length: 16 amino acids. CDR1 and CDR2 from the germline V gene are LGHDT and YNNKEL (reference sequence). Trimming cost V 0 bases and J 7 bases, with 18 bases left between them. The CDR3 loop is CASSQERSGFLPGYTF. DNA of the CDR3: TGTGCCAGCAGCCAAGAAAGGAGTGGGTTCCTTCCTGGCTACACCTTC. The variable domain in full, completed from reference TRBV3-1 and TRBJ1-2, reads DTAVSQTPKYLVTQMGNDKSIKCEQNLGHDTMYWYKQDSKKFLKIMFSYNNKELIINETVPNRFSPKSPDKAHLNLHINSLELGDSAVYFCASSQERSGFLPGYTFGSGTRLTVV.

This clonotype was counted only a few times. This rearrangement joins TRBV30 to TRBJ1-2; no clear D. The CDR3 consists of 12 residues. The V gene's germline CDR1 is GTSNPN and CDR2 SVGIG (reference sequence). CDR3 sequence (DNA): TGTGTCGGACTGGGGTACGACTATGGCTACACCTTC. This encodes CVGLGYDYGYTF. Together with reference TRBV30 and TRBJ1-2, the CDR3 gives the full variable domain: SQTIHQWPATLVQPVGSPLSLECTVEGTSNPNLYWYRQAAGRGLQLLFYSVGIGQISSEVPQNLSASRPQDRQFILSSKKLLLSDSGFYLCVGLGYDYGYTFGSGTRLTVV.

This clonotype was seen at least ten times. V is TRBV20-1 and J is TRBJ2-7; 8 bases are shared with TRBD1. V dropped 5 bases and J dropped 3; count of bases not matched to a gene: 9. The CDR3 is 14 residues long. From germline, CDR1 is DFQATT and CDR2 SNEGSKA (reference sequence). As DNA, the CDR3 is TGCAGTGCTCCCCCCCGGACAGGGTTCTACGAGCAGTACTTC. Translating it yields CSAPPRTGFYEQYF.

The V call is TRBV4-3, the J call TRBJ1-4; 7 bases map to TRBD1. The CDR3 contains 17 residues. The V gene end was trimmed by 2 bases and the J gene end by 2 bases; junction bases not matched to a gene: 8. The germline CDR1 and CDR2 sequences are LGHNA and YSLEER. CDR3 region: CASSQSAATGTNEKLFF. As DNA, the CDR3 is TGCGCCAGCAGCCAATCTGCTGCGACAGGGACTAATGAAAAACTGTTTTTT.

This clonotype was picked up many times. The chain has TRBV7-9 and TRBJ2-7; D unresolved. Germline V gene lookup returns CDR1 SEHNR and CDR2 FQNEAQ (reference sequence). The CDR3 loop spans 16 amino acids. The V and J ends lost 8 bases and 0 bases respectively, with 20 bases between them. The CDR3 is CASVDTRHLSSYEQYF. The DNA of the CDR3 is TGTGCCAGCGTGGATACGAGGCACCTGAGCTCCTACGAGCAGTACTTC.

This chain joins TRBV7-8 and TRBJ2-2; D ambiguous. The CDR3 spans 19 residues. Germline CDR1 is SGHVS and CDR2 is FQNEAQ. Deletions cut 1 base from V and 0 bases from J, with 18 bases between. The CDR3 region is CASSLVRVEPRANTGELFF. In DNA form, the CDR3 reads TGTGCCAGCAGCTTAGTTCGCGTCGAACCCCGGGCGAACACCGGGGAGCTGTTTTTT.

In its sample, this clonotype was seen many times. This chain joins TRBV4-3 and TRBJ2-7, with 10 nucleotides matching TRBD1. Trimming cost V 6 bases and J 3 bases; bases outside gene matches: 5. Germline V gives CDR1 LGHNA, CDR2 YSLEER. The CDR3 runs to 14 residues. CDR3 coding DNA: TGCGCCAGCAGTACCGGGACAGGGGACTACGAGCAGTACTTC. Translation: CASSTGTGDYEQYF.

In this sample, this clonotype turned up many times. The chain employs TRBV28 and TRBJ2-5; tentatively, D is TRBD2 (5 bases). V was cut by 4 bases and J by 3 bases, with 21 bases left in between. In germline, CDR1 is MDHEN, CDR2 SYDVKM. CDR3 length: 17 amino acids. This CDR3 reads CASSSRLRWRVEETQYF. The DNA for the CDR3 is TGTGCCAGCAGTTCAAGACTAAGGTGGCGCGTCGAAGAGACCCAGTACTTC. The full variable domain, with the rest looked up from reference TRBV28 and TRBJ2-5, is DVKVTQSSRYLVKRTGEKVFLECVQDMDHENMFWYRQDPGLGLRLIYFSYDVKMKEKGDIPEGYSVSREKKERFSLILESASTNQTSMYLCASSSRLRWRVEETQYFGPGTRLLVL.

To note about this clonotype: The junction shows a germline mismatch at one end, possibly a read error. The chain is built from TRBV7-7 and TRBJ1-4; D not certain. This CDR3 is 16 amino acids long. Germline CDR1 SSHAT, CDR2 FNYEAQ (reference sequence). CDR3 protein: CASSLTMPRPNEKLFF. CDR3 nucleotides: TGTGCTAGCAGCTTAACCATGCCTCGGCCAAATGAAAAACTGTTTTTT. Together with reference TRBV7-7 and TRBJ1-4, the CDR3 gives the full variable domain: GAGVSQSPRYKVTKRGQDVTLRCDPISSHATLYWYQQALGQGPEFLTYFNYEAQPDKSGLPSDRFSAERPEGSISTLTIQRTEQRDSAMYRCASSLTMPRPNEKLFFGSGTQLSVL.